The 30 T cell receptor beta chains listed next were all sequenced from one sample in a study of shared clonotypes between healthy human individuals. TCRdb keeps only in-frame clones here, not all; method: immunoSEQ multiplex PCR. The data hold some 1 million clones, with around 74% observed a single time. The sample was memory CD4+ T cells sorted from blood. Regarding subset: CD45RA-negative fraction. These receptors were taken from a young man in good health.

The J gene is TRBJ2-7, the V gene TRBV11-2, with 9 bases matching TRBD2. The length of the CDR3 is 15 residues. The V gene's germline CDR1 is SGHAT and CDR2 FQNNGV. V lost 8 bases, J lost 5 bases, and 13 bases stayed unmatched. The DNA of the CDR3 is TGTGCCAGCTCGAGTGAGGATAGCGGGAGCCACGAGCAGTACTTC. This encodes CASSSEDSGSHEQYF.

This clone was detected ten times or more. The CDR3 spells CAIRAGRDVRDEQFF. CDR3 nucleotides: TGTGCCATCAGGGCGGGGCGGGACGTTCGGGATGAGCAGTTCTTC. The chain recombines TRBV10-3 with TRBJ2-1; D perhaps matches TRBD2 (6 bases). The CDR3 runs to 15 residues. The germline CDR1 and CDR2 sequences are ENHRY and SYGVKD. V was shortened by 6 bases and J by 8 bases, with 20 bases between the two germline ends.

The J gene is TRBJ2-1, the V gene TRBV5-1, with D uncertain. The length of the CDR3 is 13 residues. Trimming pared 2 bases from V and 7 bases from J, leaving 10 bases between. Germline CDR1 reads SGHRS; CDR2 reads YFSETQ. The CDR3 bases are TGCGCCAGCAGCTTCTACCTGGCTAATGAGCAGTTCTTC. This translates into CASSFYLANEQFF.

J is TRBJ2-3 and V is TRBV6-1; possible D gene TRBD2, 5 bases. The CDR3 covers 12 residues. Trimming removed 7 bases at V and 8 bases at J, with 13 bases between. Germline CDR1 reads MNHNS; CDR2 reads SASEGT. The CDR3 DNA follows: TGTGCCAGCACCGAGGCGGGCGTTACGCAGTATTTT. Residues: CASTEAGVTQYF.

The CDR3 loop is CASCHLAGGTDTQYF. The CDR3 bases are TGTGCCAGCTGCCATTTAGCGGGGGGCACAGATACGCAGTATTTT. The genes are TRBV11-2 and TRBJ2-3; TRBD2 agrees at 9 bases. Germline trimming cut 8 bases from V and 1 base from J; bases unmatched to any gene: 7. This CDR3 spans 15 amino acids. CDR1 and CDR2 (germline): SGHAT, FQNNGV.

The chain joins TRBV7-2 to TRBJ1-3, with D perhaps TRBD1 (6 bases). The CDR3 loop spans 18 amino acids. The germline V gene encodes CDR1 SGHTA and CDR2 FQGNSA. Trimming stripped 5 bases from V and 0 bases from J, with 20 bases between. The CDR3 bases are TGTGCCAGCAGCCCTGGGGGCGGACTAGGGGGCTCTGGAAACACCATATATTTT. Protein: CASSPGGGLGGSGNTIYF.

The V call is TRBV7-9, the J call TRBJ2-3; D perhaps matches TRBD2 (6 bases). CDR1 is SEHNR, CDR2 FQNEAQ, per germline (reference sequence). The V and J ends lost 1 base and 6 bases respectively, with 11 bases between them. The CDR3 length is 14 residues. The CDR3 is CASSLGRAGDTQYF. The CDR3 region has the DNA TGTGCCAGCAGCTTAGGCAGGGCGGGGGATACGCAGTATTTT.

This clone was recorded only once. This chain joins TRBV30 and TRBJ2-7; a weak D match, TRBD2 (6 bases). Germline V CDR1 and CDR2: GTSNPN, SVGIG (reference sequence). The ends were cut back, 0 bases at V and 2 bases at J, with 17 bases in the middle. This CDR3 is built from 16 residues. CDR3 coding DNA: TGTGCCTGGAGTGTGGATTTGGGGCCGGGGGCCTACGAGCAGTACTTC. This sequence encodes CAWSVDLGPGAYEQYF.

The CDR3 sequence: CASSWVGKAGATDTQYF. The CDR3 region has the DNA TGTGCCAGCAGCTGGGTTGGGAAAGCGGGAGCCACAGATACGCAGTATTTT. The chain joins TRBV5-6 to TRBJ2-3; 8 bases fit TRBD2. Germline values: CDR1 SGHDT, CDR2 YYEEEE. The CDR3 is 17 amino acids. The trim removed 3 bases at V and 2 bases at J, leaving 11 bases unmatched.

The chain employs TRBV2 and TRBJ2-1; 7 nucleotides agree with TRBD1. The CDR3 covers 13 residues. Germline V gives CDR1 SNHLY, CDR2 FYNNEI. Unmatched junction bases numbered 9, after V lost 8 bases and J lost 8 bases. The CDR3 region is CASAVDRVDEQFF. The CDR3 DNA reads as TGTGCCAGCGCAGTTGACAGGGTGGATGAGCAGTTCTTC.

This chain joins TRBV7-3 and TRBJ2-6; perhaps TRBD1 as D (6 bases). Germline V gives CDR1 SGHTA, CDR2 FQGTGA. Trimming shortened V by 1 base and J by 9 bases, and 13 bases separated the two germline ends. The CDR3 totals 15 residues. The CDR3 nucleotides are TGTGCCAGCAGCTTAAGGTCGTGGACAGACAACGTCCTGACTTTC. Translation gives CASSLRSWTDNVLTF.

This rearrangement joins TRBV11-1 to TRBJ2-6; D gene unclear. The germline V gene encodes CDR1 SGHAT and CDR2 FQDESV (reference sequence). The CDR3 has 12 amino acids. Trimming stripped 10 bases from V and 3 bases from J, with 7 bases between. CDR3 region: CATRLGANVLTF. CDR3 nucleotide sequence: TGTGCCACCCGACTTGGGGCCAACGTCCTGACTTTC.

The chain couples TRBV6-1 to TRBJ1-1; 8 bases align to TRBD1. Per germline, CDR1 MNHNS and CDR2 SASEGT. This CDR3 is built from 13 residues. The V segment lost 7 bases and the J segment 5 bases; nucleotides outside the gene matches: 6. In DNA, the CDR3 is TGTGCCAGCATCAGGGGGCAGAGGACTGAAGCTTTCTTT. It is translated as CASIRGQRTEAFF.

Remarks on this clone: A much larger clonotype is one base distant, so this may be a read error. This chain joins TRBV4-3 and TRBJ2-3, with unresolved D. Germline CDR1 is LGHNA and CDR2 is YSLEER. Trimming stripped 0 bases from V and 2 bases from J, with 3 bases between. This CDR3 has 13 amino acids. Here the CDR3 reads CASSQDITDTQYF. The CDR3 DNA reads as TGCGCCAGCAGCCAAGACATCACAGATACGCAGTATTTT.

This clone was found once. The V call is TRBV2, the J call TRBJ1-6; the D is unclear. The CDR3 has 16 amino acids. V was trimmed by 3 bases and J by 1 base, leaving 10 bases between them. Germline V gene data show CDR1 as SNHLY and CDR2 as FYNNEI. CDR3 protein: CASSDARESYNSPLHF. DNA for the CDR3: TGTGCCAGCAGTGACGCCCGTGAATCCTATAATTCACCCCTCCACTTT.

CDR3 sequence: CASSQDSGTGKGLFF. The CDR3 bases are TGCGCCAGCAGCCAAGATTCTGGGACAGGGAAAGGGCTGTTTTTT. The V and J genes are TRBV4-3 and TRBJ2-2; 9 bases align to TRBD1. This CDR3 spans 15 amino acids. The V segment lost 0 bases and the J segment 13 bases; nucleotides outside the gene matches: 9. The germline gives CDR1 LGHNA, CDR2 YSLEER.

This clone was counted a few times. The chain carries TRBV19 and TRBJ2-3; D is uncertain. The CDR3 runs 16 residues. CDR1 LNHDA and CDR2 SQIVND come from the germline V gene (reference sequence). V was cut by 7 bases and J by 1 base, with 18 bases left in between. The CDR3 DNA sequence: TGTGCCAGTACTTCCTCCGGCGGCCTCGGCACAGATACGCAGTATTTT. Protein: CASTSSGGLGTDTQYF.

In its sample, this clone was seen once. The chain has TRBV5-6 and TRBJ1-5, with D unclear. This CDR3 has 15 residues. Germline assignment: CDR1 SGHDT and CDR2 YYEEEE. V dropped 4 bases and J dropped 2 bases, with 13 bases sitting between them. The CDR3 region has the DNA TGTGCCAGCAGCCCTGACTCCTCCGGCAATCAGCCCCAGCATTTT. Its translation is CASSPDSSGNQPQHF.

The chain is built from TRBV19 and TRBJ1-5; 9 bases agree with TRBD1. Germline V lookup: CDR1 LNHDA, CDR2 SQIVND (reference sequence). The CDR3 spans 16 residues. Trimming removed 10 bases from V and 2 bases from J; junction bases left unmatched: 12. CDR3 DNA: TGTGCCACCAAACGGCGACAGGGGGGAGGCAATCAGCCCCAGCATTTT. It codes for CATKRRQGGGNQPQHF.

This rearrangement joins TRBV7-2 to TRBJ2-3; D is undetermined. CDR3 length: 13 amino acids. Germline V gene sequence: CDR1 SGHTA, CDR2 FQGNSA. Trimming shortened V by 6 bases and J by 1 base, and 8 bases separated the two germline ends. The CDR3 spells CASRQTGTDTQYF. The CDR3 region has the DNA TGTGCCAGCAGACAAACAGGCACAGATACGCAGTATTTT.

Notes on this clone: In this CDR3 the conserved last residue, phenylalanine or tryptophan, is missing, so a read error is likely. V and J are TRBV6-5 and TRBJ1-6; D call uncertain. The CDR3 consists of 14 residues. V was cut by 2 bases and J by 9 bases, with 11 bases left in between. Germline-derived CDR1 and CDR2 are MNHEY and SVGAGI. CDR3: CASSYALKGSPLHL. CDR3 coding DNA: TGTGCCAGCAGTTACGCTTTGAAGGGTTCACCCCTCCACCTT.

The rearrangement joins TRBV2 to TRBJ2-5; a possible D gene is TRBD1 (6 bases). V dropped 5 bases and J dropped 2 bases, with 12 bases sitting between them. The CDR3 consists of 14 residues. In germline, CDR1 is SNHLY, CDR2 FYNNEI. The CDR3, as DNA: TGTGCCAGCAGTTCAGGAAGGGGGCAAGAGACCCAGTACTTC. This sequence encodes CASSSGRGQETQYF.

CDR3 DNA: TGTGCCAGCAGCCTCGGAAACGCTGAAGCTTTCTTT. Its translation: CASSLGNAEAFF. The V gene is TRBV11-3, the J gene TRBJ1-1; D is uncertain. Germline loops: CDR1 SGHNT, CDR2 YENEEA. The ends were cut back, 5 bases at V and 6 bases at J, with 10 bases in the middle. The CDR3 consists of 12 residues.

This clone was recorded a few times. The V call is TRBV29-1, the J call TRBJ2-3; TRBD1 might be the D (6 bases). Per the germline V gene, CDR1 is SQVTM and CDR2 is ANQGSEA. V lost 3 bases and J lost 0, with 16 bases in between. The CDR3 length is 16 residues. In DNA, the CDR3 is TGCAGCGTTGACCACCAGGGGATCCGCAGCACAGATACGCAGTATTTT. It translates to CSVDHQGIRSTDTQYF.

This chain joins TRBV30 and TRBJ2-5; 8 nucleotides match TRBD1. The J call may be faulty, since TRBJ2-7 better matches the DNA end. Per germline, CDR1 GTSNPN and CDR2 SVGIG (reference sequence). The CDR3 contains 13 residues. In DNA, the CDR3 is TGTGCCTGGAGCGGACAGGGAAACTACGAGCAGTACTTC. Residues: CAWSGQGNYEQYF.

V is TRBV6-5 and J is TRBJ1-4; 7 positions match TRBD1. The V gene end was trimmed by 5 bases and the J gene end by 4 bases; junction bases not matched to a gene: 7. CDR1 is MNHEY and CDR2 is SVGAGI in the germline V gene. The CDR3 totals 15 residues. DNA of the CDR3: TGTGCCAGCAGTCCGACGGGACAGTTTAATGAAAAACTGTTTTTT. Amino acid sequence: CASSPTGQFNEKLFF.

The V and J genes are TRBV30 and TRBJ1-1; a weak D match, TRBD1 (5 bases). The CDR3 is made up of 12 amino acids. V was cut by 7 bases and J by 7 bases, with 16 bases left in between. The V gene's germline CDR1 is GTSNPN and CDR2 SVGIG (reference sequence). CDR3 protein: CASSTRGSEAFF. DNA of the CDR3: TGTGCCTCCTCTACGCGGGGGAGTGAAGCTTTCTTT.

The CDR3 DNA follows: TGTGCCAGCAGTCCCTATTGGGGGAGCGGCTACACCTTC. Translated, it gives CASSPYWGSGYTF. The rearrangement joins TRBV27 to TRBJ1-2; D possibly corresponds to TRBD1 (5 bases). Germline V gives CDR1 MNHEY, CDR2 SMNVEV (reference sequence). This CDR3 has 13 residues. V was cut by 5 bases and J by 8 bases, with 15 bases left in between.

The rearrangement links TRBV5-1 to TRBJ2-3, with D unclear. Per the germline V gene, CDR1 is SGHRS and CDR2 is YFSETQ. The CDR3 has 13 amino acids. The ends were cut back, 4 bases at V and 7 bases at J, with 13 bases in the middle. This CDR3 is CASSTEGRNTQYF. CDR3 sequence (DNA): TGCGCCAGCAGCACAGAAGGGCGTAATACGCAGTATTTT. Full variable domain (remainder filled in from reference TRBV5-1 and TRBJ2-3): KAGVTQTPRYLIKTRGQQVTLSCSPISGHRSVSWYQQTPGQGLQFLFEYFSETQRNKGNFPGRFSGRQFSNSRSEMNVSTLELGDSALYLCASSTEGRNTQYFGPGTRLTVL.

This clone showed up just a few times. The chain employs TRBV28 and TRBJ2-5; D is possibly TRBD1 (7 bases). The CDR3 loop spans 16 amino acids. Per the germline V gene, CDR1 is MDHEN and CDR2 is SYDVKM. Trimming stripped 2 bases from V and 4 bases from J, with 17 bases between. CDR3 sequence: CASSLAAGQEGETQYF. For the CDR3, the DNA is TGTGCCAGCAGTTTAGCAGCAGGACAGGAGGGAGAGACCCAGTACTTC.